Following are 27 T cell receptor beta chains from one sample sequenced in a study of blood T cell repertoires in COVID-19. Method: immunoSEQ multiplex PCR; TCRdb's copy keeps in-frame clones and lacks some. This sample carries 25,000 to 30,000 clones, around 85% of them seen once, and the ten largest clones take about 51%. The sequencing input was peripheral blood. All receptors come from a man aged 50 or older with active or convalescent COVID-19.

V gene TRBV6-5 combines with J gene TRBJ2-1, with a tentative D call TRBD2 (5 bases). CDR1 and CDR2 (germline): MNHEY, SVGAGI. Trimming removed 2 bases from V and 8 bases from J, with 13 bases in between. The CDR3 consists of 14 residues. CDR3 sequence: CASSYQEALYEQFF. Written as DNA, the CDR3 is TGTGCCAGCAGTTACCAGGAGGCCCTTTATGAGCAGTTCTTC.

This chain uses TRBV28 with TRBJ1-1; the D is unclear. The V and J ends lost 4 bases and 0 bases respectively, with 3 bases between them. The CDR3 length is 12 residues. Germline lookup yields CDR1 MDHEN and CDR2 SYDVKM. CDR3 sequence (DNA): TGTGCCAGCAGTTCCGTGAACACTGAAGCTTTCTTT. Protein product: CASSSVNTEAFF.

In nucleotides, the CDR3 is TGTGCCTGGCGAAGGACAGACCTTAATGAAAAACTGTTTTTT. Amino acids: CAWRRTDLNEKLFF. The chain recombines TRBV30 with TRBJ1-4; D perhaps matches TRBD1 (6 bases). The CDR3 length is 14 residues. Per germline, CDR1 GTSNPN and CDR2 SVGIG (reference sequence). Trimming shortened V by 5 bases and J by 4 bases, and 14 bases separated the two germline ends.

This clone was recorded a few times. The J gene is TRBJ2-7, the V gene TRBV4-2; 8 positions agree with TRBD2. Per the germline V gene, CDR1 is LGHNA and CDR2 is YNFKEQ. V trimming: 2 bases; J trimming: 5 bases; junction bases outside the gene matches: 11. This CDR3 is built from 16 residues. The CDR3 region has the DNA TGTGCCAGCAGCCAAAAAGGTTTAGCGGGATTTCACGAGCAGTACTTC. It encodes CASSQKGLAGFHEQYF.

V and J are TRBV4-1 and TRBJ1-5, with 7 bases lining up with TRBD1. The CDR3 contains 19 residues. V trimming: 6 bases; J trimming: 0 bases; junction bases outside the gene matches: 17. The V gene's germline CDR1 is MGHRA and CDR2 YSYEKL. This CDR3 reads CASSPLADRIPYSNQPQHF. The DNA of the CDR3 is TGCGCCAGCAGTCCCCTGGCGGACAGGATACCCTATAGCAATCAGCCCCAGCATTTT.

The rearrangement links TRBV3-1 (or the pseudogene TRBV3-2) to TRBJ1-2; D call uncertain. Trimming pared 3 bases from V and 1 base from J, leaving 12 bases between. The V gene's germline CDR1 is LGHDT and CDR2 YNNKEL (reference sequence). This CDR3 has 15 residues. The CDR3 DNA follows: TGTGCCAGCAGCCATGATAACAGTGGTAACTATGGCTACACCTTC. Amino acid sequence: CASSHDNSGNYGYTF.

V gene TRBV5-4 combines with J gene TRBJ1-2; 8 bases are a match to TRBD1. The germline V gene encodes CDR1 SGHNT and CDR2 YYREEE (reference sequence). The V and J ends lost 3 bases and 2 bases, in that order; junction bases with no gene match: 9. CDR3 length: 16 amino acids. The CDR3 bases are TGTGCCAGCAGCTCCTGGGTGACAGGGGCCAACTATGGCTACACCTTC. It yields the protein CASSSWVTGANYGYTF.

The chain links TRBV15 to TRBJ2-5; the match to TRBD2 covers 8 bases. Per the germline V gene, CDR1 is LNHNV and CDR2 is YYDKDF (reference sequence). V was pared by 1 base and J by 5 bases, with 15 bases of the junction left unmatched. The CDR3 is made up of 18 amino acids. CDR3 DNA: TGTGCCACCAGCAGAGGACTTAGGATGGCGGGAGGCTGGGAGACCCAGTACTTC. Amino acids: CATSRGLRMAGGWETQYF.

V usage is TRBV20-1 and J usage is TRBJ1-1; D is unresolved. CDR1 and CDR2 from the germline V gene are DFQATT and SNEGSKA (reference sequence). The CDR3 consists of 12 residues. V shed 3 bases and J shed 4 bases, with 9 bases lying between them. This CDR3 is CSASGGFTEAFF. Written as DNA, the CDR3 is TGCAGTGCTAGTGGAGGATTCACTGAAGCTTTCTTT.

DNA for the CDR3: TGTGCCAGCAGTTCACAGGGGGGCAATCAGCCCCAGCATTTT. It translates to CASSSQGGNQPQHF. This chain connects TRBV27 to TRBJ1-5, with TRBD1 matching 8 bases. The germline CDR1 and CDR2 sequences are MNHEY and SMNVEV (reference sequence). The CDR3 totals 14 residues. The V and J ends lost 4 bases and 2 bases, in that order; junction bases with no gene match: 1.

This rearrangement joins TRBV30 to TRBJ1-6, with D possibly matching TRBD1 (6 bases). The CDR3 covers 15 residues. CDR1 is GTSNPN and CDR2 is SVGIG in the germline V gene (reference sequence). V dropped 0 bases and J dropped 8 bases, with 14 bases sitting between them. Here the CDR3 reads CAWSVQGLNHSPLHF. The CDR3 nucleotides are TGTGCCTGGAGTGTACAGGGTCTAAACCATTCACCCCTCCACTTT.

The chain has TRBV5-4 and TRBJ1-6; 8 bases are shared with TRBD1. J was trimmed by 7 bases and V by 3 bases; bases with no gene match: 6. The CDR3 consists of 15 residues. Germline V gene data show CDR1 as SGHNT and CDR2 as YYREEE (reference sequence). The CDR3 is CASSSTGTGNSPLHF. The CDR3 DNA sequence: TGTGCCAGCAGCTCTACCGGGACAGGAAATTCACCCCTCCACTTT.

The genes are TRBV4-1 and TRBJ1-2; no firm D call. Germline V gene sequence: CDR1 MGHRA, CDR2 YSYEKL. V was trimmed by 4 bases and J by 4 bases, leaving 19 bases between them. This CDR3 has 16 amino acids. CDR3 nucleotide sequence: TGCGCCAGCAGCCGCGACCGGGAGCAGACCTCCTATGGCTACACCTTC. Amino acids: CASSRDREQTSYGYTF.

The J gene is TRBJ2-1, the V gene TRBV6-2 or TRBV6-3, with 8 bases that match TRBD2. The CDR3 length is 15 residues. After removal of 4 bases from V and 5 bases from J, the junction contained 7 bases not matched to a gene. The germline CDR1 and CDR2 sequences are MNHEY and SVGEGT. In DNA, the CDR3 is TGTGCCAGCAGTTCAGCGCGGGAGGATGACAATGAGCAGTTCTTC. Amino acids: CASSSAREDDNEQFF.

The chain is built from TRBV2 and TRBJ2-7; 7 bases are a match to TRBD1. There are 14 residues in the CDR3. The V gene's germline CDR1 is SNHLY and CDR2 FYNNEI. V shed 8 bases and J 2 bases; nucleotides not matched to a gene: 9. CDR3 amino acids: CASQGQYFTYEQYF. The CDR3, as DNA: TGTGCCAGCCAGGGACAGTACTTCACCTACGAGCAGTACTTC.

The genes are TRBV25-1 and TRBJ2-3, with 12 bases identical to TRBD2. The CDR3 has 15 residues. J was trimmed by 8 bases and V by 3 bases; bases with no gene match: 6. The germline gives CDR1 MGHDK, CDR2 SYGVNS. The CDR3 protein is CASSDPGLAGTTQYF. As DNA, the CDR3 is TGTGCCAGCAGTGACCCTGGACTAGCGGGGACTACGCAGTATTTT.

The chain joins TRBV28 to TRBJ1-2; 7 positions match TRBD1. V was pared by 3 bases and J by 8 bases, with 6 bases of the junction left unmatched. CDR1 and CDR2 from the germline V gene are MDHEN and SYDVKM. This CDR3 has 13 residues. CDR3 residues: CASSLLDRMGYTF. In DNA, the CDR3 is TGTGCCAGCAGTTTGCTGGACAGGATGGGCTACACCTTC.

V and J are TRBV9 and TRBJ2-1; perhaps TRBD2 as D (5 bases). Germline CDR1 and CDR2: SGDLS and YYNGEE. CDR3 length: 13 amino acids. Trimming pared 0 bases from V and 7 bases from J, leaving 8 bases between. CDR3: CASSVASRNEQFF. The CDR3 region has the DNA TGTGCCAGCAGCGTAGCTAGCCGTAATGAGCAGTTCTTC.

The chain carries TRBV6-1 and TRBJ2-3, with a weak D call TRBD2 (7 bases). V gave up 1 base and J gave up 6 bases, with 14 bases separating them. The CDR3 consists of 15 residues. CDR1 is MNHNS and CDR2 is SASEGT in the germline V gene. Here the CDR3 reads CASSEEGGGPDTQYF. The CDR3 DNA follows: TGTGCCAGCAGTGAAGAGGGGGGGGGCCCCGATACGCAGTATTTT.

The chain uses TRBV4-1 and TRBJ2-5, with no clear D. The germline V gene has CDR1 MGHRA and CDR2 YSYEKL. The CDR3 loop spans 13 amino acids. The V gene lost 0 bases and the J gene lost 13 bases, with 15 bases spanning the gap. The CDR3 loop reads CASSQDRETTLYF. CDR3 nucleotide sequence: TGCGCCAGCAGCCAAGATCGCGAAACCACGCTGTACTTC.

The J gene is TRBJ2-5, the V gene TRBV4-1; 9 nucleotides agree with TRBD2. Germline V CDR1 and CDR2: MGHRA, YSYEKL. V lost 2 bases, J lost 5 bases, and 9 bases stayed unmatched. This CDR3 is built from 16 residues. CDR3 amino acids: CASSQPAGGREETQYF. CDR3 nucleotide sequence: TGCGCCAGCAGCCAACCAGCGGGAGGACGAGAGGAGACCCAGTACTTC.

The genes are TRBV4-2 and TRBJ1-2; D unresolved. V was clipped by 0 bases and J by 4 bases, with 9 bases between them. CDR1 is LGHNA and CDR2 is YNFKEQ in the germline V gene. There are 14 residues in the CDR3. The CDR3 nucleotides read TGTGCCAGCAGCCAAGATCCAGCGCCCTATGGCTACACCTTC. Its protein is CASSQDPAPYGYTF.

The rearrangement links TRBV7-3 to TRBJ2-1; 14 bases match TRBD2. CDR1 and CDR2 from the germline V gene are SGHTA and FQGTGA. The CDR3 spans 17 residues. J lost 3 bases, V lost 5 bases, and 6 bases had no gene match. CDR3 loop: CASSPGLAGAYYNEQFF. In nucleotides, the CDR3 is TGTGCCAGCAGCCCGGGACTAGCGGGAGCCTACTACAATGAGCAGTTCTTC.

The CDR3 is CASSFRTGGRKTQYF. CDR3 nucleotide sequence: TGTGCCAGCAGTTTCCGGACAGGGGGCAGAAAGACCCAGTACTTC. V gene TRBV28 combines with J gene TRBJ2-5; TRBD1 matches 11 bases. The CDR3 contains 15 residues. CDR1 and CDR2 from the germline V gene are MDHEN and SYDVKM. After removal of 3 bases from V and 6 bases from J, the junction contained 6 bases not matched to a gene.

This chain links TRBV30 with TRBJ2-7; TRBD2 matches 14 bases. This CDR3 is 16 amino acids long. Germline CDR1 GTSNPN, CDR2 SVGIG (reference sequence). Trimming cost V 1 base and J 1 base; bases outside gene matches: 3. The chain's CDR3 is CAWSGTSGGSSYEQYF. The CDR3 DNA sequence: TGTGCCTGGAGTGGGACTAGCGGGGGGTCATCCTACGAGCAGTACTTC.

The V gene is TRBV12-3 or TRBV12-4, the J gene TRBJ1-1, with D tentatively TRBD1 (5 bases). The CDR3 has 13 amino acids. V lost 3 bases to trimming and J lost 4 bases, with 9 bases between them. The CDR3 coding sequence is TGTGCCAGCAGTTTTCTTACAGGCACTGAAGCTTTCTTT. Amino acid sequence: CASSFLTGTEAFF.

J is TRBJ2-7 and V is TRBV11-3; weak D call: TRBD1 (5 bases). V shed 3 bases and J shed 4 bases, with 7 bases lying between them. Germline assignment: CDR1 SGHNT and CDR2 YENEEA. This CDR3 has 12 amino acids. The CDR3 reads CASSFQGYEQYF. In DNA, the CDR3 is TGTGCCAGCAGCTTTCAGGGTTACGAGCAGTACTTC.